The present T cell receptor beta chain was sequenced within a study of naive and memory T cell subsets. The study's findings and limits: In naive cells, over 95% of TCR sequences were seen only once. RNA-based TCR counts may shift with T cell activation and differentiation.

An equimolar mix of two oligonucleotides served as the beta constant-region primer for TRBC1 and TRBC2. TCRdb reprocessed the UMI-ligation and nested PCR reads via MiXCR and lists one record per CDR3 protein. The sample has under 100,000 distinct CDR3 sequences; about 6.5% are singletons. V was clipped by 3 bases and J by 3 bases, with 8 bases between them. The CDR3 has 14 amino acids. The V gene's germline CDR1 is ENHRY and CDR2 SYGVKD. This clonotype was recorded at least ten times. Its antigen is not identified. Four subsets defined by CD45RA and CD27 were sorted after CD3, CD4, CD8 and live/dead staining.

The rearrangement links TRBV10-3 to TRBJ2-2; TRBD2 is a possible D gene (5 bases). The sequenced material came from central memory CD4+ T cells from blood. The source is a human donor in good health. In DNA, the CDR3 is TGTGCCATCAGTGACGCGGGTGACACCGGGGAGCTGTTTTTT. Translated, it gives CAISDAGDTGELFF.